The 30 T cell receptor beta chains given below trace back to one sample, sequenced in a study of cytomegalovirus exposure and HLA in healthy donors. PCR used 60 Vbeta primers and 13 Jbeta primers. Libraries were prepared by immunoSEQ multiplex PCR; TCRdb keeps only in-frame clonotypes and omits some of them. This sample carries roughly 92,000 clones, 7.6% of them seen once, and the ten largest clones take approximately 2.5%. Input material: PBMCs. The source is a middle-aged man in good health and CMV-seronegative.

The rearrangement uses TRBV30 and TRBJ2-3; D is possibly TRBD2 (5 bases). This CDR3 contains 12 residues. CDR1 and CDR2 from the germline V gene are GTSNPN and SVGIG (reference sequence). Trimming removed 2 bases from V and 5 bases from J, with 8 bases in between. The CDR3 DNA reads TGTGCCTGGAGTCAGGCGGGAGATACGCAGTATTTT. Protein sequence: CAWSQAGDTQYF.

The chain couples TRBV5-1 to TRBJ2-2; 8 nucleotides line up with TRBD1. Trimming took 0 bases from V and 4 from J; bases not matched to a gene: 5. The germline gives CDR1 SGHRS, CDR2 YFSETQ. CDR3 length: 16 residues. CDR3 sequence: CASSLVTGDGTGELFF. CDR3 DNA: TGCGCCAGCAGCTTGGTGACAGGGGACGGCACCGGGGAGCTGTTTTTT.

A few counts support this clone. The rearrangement uses TRBV18 and TRBJ2-3; 8 bases are shared with TRBD2. From germline, CDR1 is KGHSH and CDR2 LQKENI. The V segment lost 4 bases and the J segment 5 bases; nucleotides outside the gene matches: 5. This CDR3 has 14 amino acids. The CDR3 loop is CASSQSGGVDTQYF. CDR3 in DNA: TGTGCCAGCTCACAATCGGGAGGGGTAGATACGCAGTATTTT.

This clone was seen only a few times. The chain uses TRBV6-5 and TRBJ1-1; D ambiguous. Trimming removed 5 bases from V and 5 bases from J, with 9 bases in between. Germline CDR1 MNHEY, CDR2 SVGAGI. This CDR3 has 12 amino acids. The CDR3 coding sequence is TGTGCCAGCAGTCCGGGAGGGACTGAAGCTTTCTTT. Amino acid sequence: CASSPGGTEAFF.

The sample holds a few counts of this clone. The rearrangement links TRBV5-4 to TRBJ2-5, with 7 nucleotides matching TRBD1. V dropped 4 bases and J dropped 2; count of bases not matched to a gene: 8. This CDR3 is 15 amino acids long. From germline, CDR1 is SGHNT and CDR2 YYREEE (reference sequence). The CDR3 spells CASSSPGTAQETQYF. The DNA for the CDR3 is TGTGCCAGCAGCAGCCCCGGGACAGCGCAAGAGACCCAGTACTTC.

This clone was found a few times. The J gene is TRBJ2-7, the V gene TRBV6-5; TRBD1 might be the D (6 bases). V lost 2 bases, J lost 5 bases, and 13 bases lay in between. This CDR3 region has 14 residues. Germline V gene lookup returns CDR1 MNHEY and CDR2 SVGAGI. The CDR3 spells CASSYRGRGNEQYF. The CDR3 nucleotides are TGTGCCAGCAGTTACCGCGGCAGGGGTAACGAGCAGTACTTC.

The chain employs TRBV6-5 and TRBJ2-7, with 11 bases identical to TRBD1. The CDR3 totals 14 residues. V lost 1 base, J lost 5 bases, and 1 base stayed unmatched. Germline CDR1 is MNHEY and CDR2 is SVGAGI. The CDR3 DNA sequence: TGTGCCAGCAGTTACTTGGGACAGGGGGACGAGCAGTACTTC. Translating it yields CASSYLGQGDEQYF.

The chain is built from TRBV5-1 and TRBJ1-1; D gene ambiguous. Germline V lookup: CDR1 SGHRS, CDR2 YFSETQ. The CDR3 runs 13 residues. With 2 bases removed from V and 2 bases from J, the gap between germline ends came to 7 bases. The CDR3 loop is CASSFSGNTEAFF. The CDR3 nucleotides are TGCGCCAGCAGCTTTTCAGGAAACACTGAAGCTTTCTTT. Looking up the rest from reference TRBV5-1 and TRBJ1-1 gives the full variable domain: KAGVTQTPRYLIKTRGQQVTLSCSPISGHRSVSWYQQTPGQGLQFLFEYFSETQRNKGNFPGRFSGRQFSNSRSEMNVSTLELGDSALYLCASSFSGNTEAFFGQGTRLTVV.

V and J are TRBV7-2 and TRBJ2-5; tentative D call: TRBD2 (5 bases). There are 15 residues in the CDR3. Trimming removed 5 bases from V and 0 bases from J, with 13 bases in between. Germline V gene sequence: CDR1 SGHTA, CDR2 FQGNSA. CDR3 region: CASSRLRADQETQYF. DNA of the CDR3: TGTGCCAGCAGCCGGCTCAGAGCGGACCAAGAGACCCAGTACTTC.

A few counts support this clone. V usage is TRBV6-6 and J usage is TRBJ1-2; the D gene is possibly TRBD1 (5 bases). Between the trimmed V and J ends, which lost 8 bases and 8 bases, there was a span of 18 bases. The CDR3 consists of 13 residues. Germline V gene lookup returns CDR1 MNHNY and CDR2 SVGAGI (reference sequence). The CDR3 DNA reads TGTGCCAGCTCGACCCGGGGGGTGGAGGGCTACACCTTC. It codes for CASSTRGVEGYTF.

The chain has TRBV7-9 and TRBJ1-3; 7 bases are shared with TRBD1. This CDR3 has 14 amino acids. Germline V CDR1 and CDR2: SEHNR, FQNEAQ (reference sequence). J gave up 4 bases and V 4 bases, and 4 bases lay outside the gene matches. The CDR3 region is CASSSTGTGNTIYF. The CDR3 DNA sequence: TGTGCCAGCAGCTCGACAGGGACCGGAAACACCATATATTTT.

This clone showed up just a few times. The CDR3 DNA sequence: TGTGCCAGCAGCTTTCTAGCGGGAGTCGCCGGGGAGCTGTTTTTT. Translated, it gives CASSFLAGVAGELFF. The chain uses TRBV7-9 and TRBJ2-2; TRBD2 aligns across 10 bases. Germline-derived CDR1 and CDR2 are SEHNR and FQNEAQ (reference sequence). Trimming at V came to 3 bases and at J to 6 bases, leaving 4 bases not matched to a gene. The CDR3 is 15 residues long.

This clone was picked up a small number of times. The genes are TRBV4-1 and TRBJ2-2; D perhaps matches TRBD1 (6 bases). Germline V gene sequence: CDR1 MGHRA, CDR2 YSYEKL. The CDR3 spans 15 residues. Between the trimmed V and J ends, which lost 0 bases and 10 bases, there was a span of 15 bases. The CDR3 spells CASSQEYRAIEELFF. Written as DNA, the CDR3 is TGCGCCAGCAGCCAAGAGTACAGGGCTATCGAGGAGCTGTTTTTT.

This clone has more than one count but fewer than ten. The J gene is TRBJ2-7, the V gene TRBV11-2; no definite D call. Trimming cost V 3 bases and J 0 bases, with 3 bases left between them. Germline CDR1 reads SGHAT; CDR2 reads FQNNGV. The CDR3 covers 12 residues. Here the CDR3 reads CASSLSSYEQYF. The CDR3, as DNA: TGTGCCAGCAGCTTGAGCTCCTACGAGCAGTACTTC.

This clone came up a few times. The V call is TRBV25-1, the J call TRBJ1-4, with unresolved D. V dropped 2 bases and J dropped 8 bases, with 12 bases sitting between them. The CDR3 is made up of 14 amino acids. The germline CDR1 and CDR2 sequences are MGHDK and SYGVNS. In nucleotides, the CDR3 is TGTGCCAGCAGTGAAGTCGCGACGGGAGAAAAACTGTTTTTT. It specifies CASSEVATGEKLFF.

This clone was detected only a few times. The chain links TRBV2 to TRBJ2-1; 11 bases line up with TRBD2. From germline, CDR1 is SNHLY and CDR2 FYNNEI. The V gene end was trimmed by 6 bases and the J gene end by 13 bases; junction bases not matched to a gene: 17. The CDR3 is 16 residues long. CDR3 bases: TGTGCCAGCAGGATAGCGGGAGGGCTAACTACAATGAGTCAGTTCTTC. It encodes CASRIAGGLTTMSQFF.

This chain links TRBV4-2 with TRBJ2-7, with a tentative D call TRBD2 (5 bases). Trimming left V 3 bases short and J 1 base short, with 25 bases between. The CDR3 is made up of 19 amino acids. Germline V gene sequence: CDR1 LGHNA, CDR2 YNFKEQ. The CDR3 DNA reads as TGTGCCAGCAGCCACCCCCCGACGGGAATCCCTGTCCGTTCCTACGAGCAGTACTTC. Protein sequence: CASSHPPTGIPVRSYEQYF.

This clone showed up just a few times. This chain uses TRBV7-6 with TRBJ1-4, with 7 bases identical to TRBD1. Germline CDR1 SGHVS, CDR2 FNYEAQ. This CDR3 spans 14 amino acids. V gave up 1 base and J gave up 7 bases; unmatched junction bases: 3. The DNA of the CDR3 is TGTGCCAGCAGCTTAGGACAGGGAAGTGAAAAACTGTTTTTT. It is translated as CASSLGQGSEKLFF.

Note on this clone: In the same sample, other DNA sequences code for this CDR3. This chain joins TRBV7-9 and TRBJ2-7; 10 bases align to TRBD1. The CDR3 has 14 residues. The junction had 5 bases not matched to a gene; V was cut back by 6 bases and J by 3 bases. CDR1 SEHNR and CDR2 FQNEAQ come from the germline V gene (reference sequence). CDR3 loop: CASSSGTGVYEQYF. CDR3 in DNA: TGTGCCAGCAGTTCCGGGACAGGGGTCTACGAGCAGTACTTC.

The V gene is TRBV27, the J gene TRBJ2-1; a possible D gene is TRBD2 (6 bases). Germline values: CDR1 MNHEY, CDR2 SMNVEV (reference sequence). The CDR3 consists of 13 residues. The germline V and J ends were trimmed by 3 bases and 9 bases, with 12 bases remaining between them. The CDR3 nucleotides read TGTGCCAGCAGTTTCCCCGGGAGCGGTGAGCAGTTCTTC. This codes for CASSFPGSGEQFF.

This chain connects TRBV6-5 to TRBJ1-5; possible D gene TRBD1, 6 bases. CDR1 and CDR2 (germline): MNHEY, SVGAGI. V lost 0 bases, J lost 7 bases, and 13 bases lay in between. CDR3 length: 15 amino acids. The CDR3 here is CASSYSGARGQPQHF. The CDR3 nucleotides are TGTGCCAGCAGTTACTCGGGGGCGCGGGGGCAGCCCCAGCATTTT.

This clone came up a few times. The chain carries TRBV7-8 and TRBJ1-2, with no clear D. V was cut by 0 bases and J by 7 bases, with 12 bases left in between. Germline CDR1 and CDR2: SGHVS and FQNEAQ. The CDR3 runs to 14 residues. The CDR3 coding sequence is TGTGCCAGCAGCTTAGCCAAAAAAGGAGTTGGCTACACCTTC. It is translated as CASSLAKKGVGYTF.

In this sample, this clone turned up a few times. The rearrangement links TRBV10-3 to TRBJ2-1, with 12 bases fitting TRBD2. Trimming removed 3 bases from V and 6 bases from J; junction bases left unmatched: 6. Germline CDR1 and CDR2: ENHRY and SYGVKD. The CDR3 consists of 16 residues. The CDR3 protein is CAISDPSGGAGNEQFF. CDR3 coding DNA: TGTGCCATCAGTGATCCTAGCGGGGGGGCCGGCAATGAGCAGTTCTTC.

This clone occurred once. The V gene is TRBV28, the J gene TRBJ2-3, with TRBD1 matching 8 bases. J lost 0 bases, V lost 5 bases, and 4 bases had no gene match. The CDR3 is 15 amino acids. The germline gives CDR1 MDHEN, CDR2 SYDVKM. CDR3 protein: CASSPGGGSTDTQYF. DNA of the CDR3: TGTGCCAGCAGTCCAGGGGGCGGGAGCACAGATACGCAGTATTTT.

The gene calls are TRBV6-1 and TRBJ1-1; tentatively, D is TRBD1 (5 bases). The CDR3 has 14 residues. Trimming cost V 6 bases and J 2 bases, with 13 bases left between them. Germline V gene lookup returns CDR1 MNHNS and CDR2 SASEGT. Written as DNA, the CDR3 is TGTGCCAGCAGCTTTACAGGTGCCAACACTGAAGCTTTCTTT. It specifies CASSFTGANTEAFF.

This clone was counted a few times. The chain is built from TRBV5-1 and TRBJ2-3, with 10 bases fitting TRBD1. CDR3 length equals 14 residues. Germline V gene lookup returns CDR1 SGHRS and CDR2 YFSETQ. The trim removed 7 bases at V and 1 base at J, leaving 3 bases unmatched. In DNA form, the CDR3 reads TGCGCCAGCGCCGACAGGGGGCGCACAGATACGCAGTATTTT. The encoded protein is CASADRGRTDTQYF.

There are a few counts of this clone. The chain is built from TRBV10-3 and TRBJ2-2; 7 positions agree with TRBD1. Germline CDR1 reads ENHRY; CDR2 reads SYGVKD. V lost 7 bases and J lost 5; bases outside the gene matches: 7. The CDR3 has 14 amino acids. CDR3 residues: CAIKGDRATGELFF. The CDR3 nucleotides are TGTGCCATCAAAGGGGACAGAGCAACCGGGGAGCTGTTTTTT.

The chain carries TRBV27 and TRBJ2-7; perhaps TRBD1 as D (5 bases). This CDR3 is built from 15 residues. Germline assignment: CDR1 MNHEY and CDR2 SMNVEV (reference sequence). The ends were cut back, 5 bases at V and 5 bases at J, with 19 bases in the middle. The CDR3 DNA reads TGTGCCAGCAGTCATGACTCAAATGGGGCAAACGAGCAGTACTTC. This encodes CASSHDSNGANEQYF.

In this sample, this clone turned up a few times. The V gene is TRBV5-4, the J gene TRBJ1-2; D is possibly TRBD1 (6 bases). CDR1 and CDR2 (germline): SGHNT, YYREEE (reference sequence). The CDR3 is 15 amino acids. Between the trimmed V and J ends, which lost 1 base and 6 bases, there was a span of 16 bases. The CDR3 nucleotides are TGTGCCAGCAGCTTGACGGCAGGGGACCCGGATGGCTACACCTTC. The encoded protein is CASSLTAGDPDGYTF. The complete variable domain, with remaining parts taken from reference TRBV5-4 and TRBJ1-2, reads ETGVTQSPTHLIKTRGQQVTLRCSSQSGHNTVSWYQQALGQGPQFIFQYYREEENGRGNFPPRFSGLQFPNYSSELNVNALELDDSALYLCASSLTAGDPDGYTFGSGTRLTVV.

This clone turned up a few times. Here the CDR3 reads CASSRTSGSSGEQFF. The CDR3 DNA follows: TGTGCCAGCAGCCGGACTAGCGGGAGTTCCGGTGAGCAGTTCTTC. This rearrangement joins TRBV6-5 to TRBJ2-1; 13 nucleotides agree with TRBD2. With 6 bases clipped from V and 9 bases from J, the junction kept 8 bases outside the gene matches. This CDR3 spans 15 amino acids. Germline CDR1 is MNHEY and CDR2 is SVGAGI.